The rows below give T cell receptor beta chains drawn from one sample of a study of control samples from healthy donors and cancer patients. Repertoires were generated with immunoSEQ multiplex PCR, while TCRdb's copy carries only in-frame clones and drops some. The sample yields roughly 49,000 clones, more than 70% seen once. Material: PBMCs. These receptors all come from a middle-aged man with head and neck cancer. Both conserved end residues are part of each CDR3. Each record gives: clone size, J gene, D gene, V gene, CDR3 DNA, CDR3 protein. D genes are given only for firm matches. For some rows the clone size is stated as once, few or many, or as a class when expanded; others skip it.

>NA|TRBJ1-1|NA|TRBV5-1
TGCGCCAGCAGCTCAGGGGACGGCACTGAAGCTTTCTTT
CASSSGDGTEAFF
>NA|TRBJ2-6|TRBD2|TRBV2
TGTGCCAGCAGTGGGGCGGGGGTCGGGTCGGGGGCCAACGTCCTGACTTTC
CASSGAGVGSGANVLTF
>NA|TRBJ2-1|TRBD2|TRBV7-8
TGTGCCAGCAGCCAAGGGAGGGGTGGTTCATCCTACAATGAGCAGTTCTTC
CASSQGRGGSSYNEQFF
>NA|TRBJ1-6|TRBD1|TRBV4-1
TGCGCCAGCAGCCAAGAATACCGGGGACAGGGCTCACCCCTCCACTTT
CASSQEYRGQGSPLHF
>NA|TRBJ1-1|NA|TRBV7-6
TGTGCCAGCAGCTTAGGTTTAACCGGAAGTGAAGCTTTCTTT
CASSLGLTGSEAFF
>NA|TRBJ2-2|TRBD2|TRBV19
TGTGCCAGTAGCGTTATAGCGGGACTCTCCGGGGAGCTGTTTTTT
CASSVIAGLSGELFF
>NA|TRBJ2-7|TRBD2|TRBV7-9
TGTGCCACCTTAACTAGCGGGTCCTACGAGCAGTACTTC
CATLTSGSYEQYF
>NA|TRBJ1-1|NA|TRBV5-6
TGTGCCAGCGCATGGGCAGGGCAGAACACTGAAGCTTTCTTT
CASAWAGQNTEAFF
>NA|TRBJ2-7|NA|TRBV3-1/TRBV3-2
TGTGCCAGCAGCCAAGAGGTCGGCTCCTACGAGCAGTACTTC
CASSQEVGSYEQYF
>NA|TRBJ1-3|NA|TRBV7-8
TGTGCCAGCAGCCCACAACGAGGGGCTGGAAACACCATATATTTT
CASSPQRGAGNTIYF
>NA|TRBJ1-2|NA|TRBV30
TGTGCCTGGCTCCGCAGGGGATCGGGCTACACCTTC
CAWLRRGSGYTF
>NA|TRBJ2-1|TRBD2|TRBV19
TGTGCCAGTACCCGGACTAGCGGGGGGGAAATGAAGCAGTTCTTC
CASTRTSGGEMKQFF
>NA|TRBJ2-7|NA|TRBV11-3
TGTGCCAGCAGCTTAGATGCCGGAGGCCACTACGAGCAGTACTTC
CASSLDAGGHYEQYF
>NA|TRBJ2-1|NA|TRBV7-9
TGTGCCAGCACCAGACGGGACGAATACAATGAGCAGTTCTTC
CASTRRDEYNEQFF
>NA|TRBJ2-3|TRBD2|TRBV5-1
TGCGCCAGCAGCTGGGAACTAGCGGGTAGCACAGATACGCAGTATTTT
CASSWELAGSTDTQYF
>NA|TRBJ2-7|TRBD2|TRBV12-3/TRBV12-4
TGTGCCAGCAGGTCGACTAGCGGCGAGCAGTACTTC
CASRSTSGEQYF
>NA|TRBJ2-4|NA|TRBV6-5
TGTGCCAGCAGTTACCGGTCTGGGGACGACATTCAGTACTTC
CASSYRSGDDIQYF
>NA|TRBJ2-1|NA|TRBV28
TGTGCCAGCACCAAAGGGGGGGGCTACAATGAGCAGTTCTTC
CASTKGGGYNEQFF
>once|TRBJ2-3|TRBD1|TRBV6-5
TGTGCCAGCAGTTACTTCGGGACAGGGGGCGCAGATACGCAGTATTTT
CASSYFGTGGADTQYF
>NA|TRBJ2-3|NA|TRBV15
TGTGCCACCAGCAAAATTGTAACTAGCTTGGAGCCAGATACGCAGTATTTT
CATSKIVTSLEPDTQYF
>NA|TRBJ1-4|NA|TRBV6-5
TGTGCCAGCAGCCTACAGGGAGGGGTTAATGAAAAACTGTTTTTT
CASSLQGGVNEKLFF
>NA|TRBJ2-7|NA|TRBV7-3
TGTGCCAGCAGCTTACGACCTACAGGCGAGCAGTACTTC
CASSLRPTGEQYF